This TCR beta chain emerged from a study of naive and memory T cell subsets (dated by TCRdb to 2016 to 2017). In the study overall: Sorted naive and memory T cell subsets from peripheral blood were analyzed in the study using a UMI-based, open-source pipeline for TCR alpha and beta sequencing. The results of the functional CMV T cell responses matched the IgG serology results in every case. RNA was DNase-treated and reverse transcribed with TCR constant-region primers, mostly using SuperScript III. Overall results and qualifications from the work: A power law was followed by TCR abundance, with an exponent that differed between naive and memory subsets but was consistent across the three individuals. The repertoire findings for the naive and memory subsets could not be validated against a ground truth, as none was available. Each clonotype was defined as a single alpha or beta chain sequence rather than as a paired alpha/beta receptor. Following error correction, more than 95% of naive TCR sequences occurred only once, which made naive abundance distributions much steeper than those of memory subsets. RNA-based TCR counts may be affected by expression changes linked to T cell activation and differentiation. A few larger clonotypes were present in naive repertoires, particularly the CD8 repertoires, and these clonotypes were possibly memory cells re-expressing CD45RA. Gini index rose and Shannon and inverse Simpson diversity fell from naive through CM, EM and EMRA in both CD4 and CD8 cells.

In the germline V gene (reference sequence), CDR1 corresponds to LNHDA and CDR2 to SQIVND. The CDR3, cysteine through phenylalanine, is 17 amino acids long. This entry keeps only the CDR3 DNA: 51 bases, framed from base 1. Relative to germline, V is 4 bases shorter and J is 0 bases shorter, with 15 bases between their ends. This clonotype was counted at least ten times. Its antigen has not been determined. There are no base qualities to consult, and no much larger clone falls within one base. From the second PCR step onward, the TCR alpha chain libraries and the TCR beta chain libraries were amplified separately. Donor CMV status was determined by IFNgamma production from CD4+ T cells after overnight stimulation of fresh PBMCs with CMV viral lysate. CD4 T cells were positively selected with Miltenyi beads, followed by positive selection of CD8 T cells from the CD4-negative fraction. Cells stained for CD3, CD4, CD8, CD45RA, CD27 and a live/dead dye were sorted on a BD Aria II into four subsets by CD45RA and CD27. Three healthy volunteers provided blood, and the blood of each volunteer was split into CD4 and CD8 T cells and then into four differentiation subsets. Roughly 0.11 L of peripheral blood was collected from each donor, and PBMC were isolated by Ficoll-Paque PLUS density-gradient centrifugation. After sorting, cells were lysed in RLT buffer, RNA was extracted using a Qiagen RNeasy kit, and the extracted RNA was stored at -80 degrees C.

Libraries were built with UMI-ligation and nested PCR. To cover both TRBC1 and TRBC2, the beta constant-region primer consisted of an equimolar mix of two oligonucleotides. Four rounds of PCR, combining the SP2 primer with nested alpha and beta constant-region primers, were used to amplify the ligated cDNA. A single-stranded oligonucleotide carrying the SP2 primer and a 12-nucleotide UMI was ligated to the 3' end of the cDNA by T4 RNA ligase 1. The ligation reaction was incubated at 16°C for about 18-24 hours. PCR2 was usually performed as a SYBR Green qPCR and halted at a preset threshold so that over-amplification would not occur. Every purification after the first one was done using Agencourt AMPure XP magnetic beads. Library amounts were measured by Qubit and library quality was assessed on a TapeStation, where the main peak was expected at around 650 bp. Pooled libraries were sequenced on an Illumina MiSeq with v2 2x251 paired-end kits, typically giving about 0.85-2.3 million reads per sample. Libraries were pooled at about 4 nM per sample, and 5-7% PhiX was added to improve cluster recognition. The original pipeline was this. Decombinator assigned V and J genes to Demultiplexor-processed FASTQ reads by tag matching, allowing a single base-pair mismatch. UMIs were used by Collapsinator to correct both sequencing errors and frequency errors arising from PCR heterogeneity. CDR3Translator translated TCRs and extracted CDR3s from the conserved cysteine to the FGXG phenylalanine, flagging non-productive sequences. Gini, Shannon entropy and inverse Simpson indices were computed after subsampling the repertoires to the same number of UMI-defined TCRs. Within the linear range, a power law was fitted to clonotype abundance distributions using maximum likelihood. Similar UMI counts, unique TCR numbers and clonal distributions were obtained with the pipeline and with MIGEC on one naive CD8 sample. One analysis removed from the naive repertoire any naive TCRs that were also found in any memory subset from the same donor. A set of several thousand CMV-associated CDR3 sequences, compiled from VDJdb and a published dataset, was used to search the repertoires. The public sequencing data were trimmed at Q25 with fastp and processed into clonotypes with MiXCR by TCRdb, which kept only in-frame beta chains. Identical CDR3 proteins give one entry, which carries the most common genes and DNA. TCRdb, not the authors, supplied the V and J calls. The sample profile shows tens of thousands of distinct CDR3 sequences; approximately 10% of them were found once. Jointly, the top ten make up approximately 0.14% of the sample.

The V and J segments used are TRBV19 and TRBJ1-4; a confident D gene designation cannot be given. This clonotype was sampled from a human donor in good health. The sequencing input was naive CD4+ T cells from blood. The cell subset or site label here, explained by the study, means: naive T cells, CD45RA high CD27+. The sequence in DNA is TGTGCCAGTAGTACCTCGGGGAGACAATCAACTAATGAAAAACTGTTTTTT. This gives the protein CASSTSGRQSTNEKLFF.